The 29 T cell receptor beta chains below were found in one sample sequenced in a study of identical twins. MiXCR, applied by TCRdb to the 5' RACE reads, yields one record per CDR3 protein. The sample has some 790,000 distinct CDR3 sequences; 15% to 20% are singletons. This sample also belongs to another study, concerning T cells expressing NK-cell markers.

Specimen: PBMCs. The source of these receptors is a woman aged 18-29 years in good health.

This clonotype was detected a few times. The chain links TRBV20-1 to TRBJ2-1, with TRBD2 identical over 9 bases. This CDR3 is built from 15 residues. The V gene end was trimmed by 6 bases and the J gene end by 6 bases; junction bases not matched to a gene: 12. Germline V gives CDR1 DFQATT, CDR2 SNEGSKA (reference sequence). The CDR3 reads CSAPVWPSGANEQFF. The DNA for the CDR3 is TGCAGTGCCCCCGTTTGGCCTAGCGGGGCCAATGAGCAGTTCTTC.

This clonotype was counted a few times. The rearrangement joins TRBV20-1 to TRBJ2-2, with D uncertain. Germline CDR1 and CDR2: DFQATT and SNEGSKA (reference sequence). The V end lost 0 bases, the J end lost 5 bases, and 16 bases lay between the germline ends. The CDR3 has 16 amino acids. CDR3 in DNA: TGCAGTGCTAGAGATCGTAGTCTCCCGAGGACCGGGGAGCTGTTTTTT. The encoded protein is CSARDRSLPRTGELFF.

This clonotype turned up a few times. This rearrangement joins TRBV6-5 to TRBJ2-3; 15 positions match TRBD2. Germline V gene lookup returns CDR1 MNHEY and CDR2 SVGAGI. The CDR3 consists of 18 residues. The ends lost 5 bases at V and 5 bases at J; junction bases unmatched: 11. The CDR3 here is CASSLRTSGRAFGDTQYF. The CDR3 DNA sequence: TGTGCCAGCAGTCTACGGACTAGCGGGAGGGCGTTCGGAGATACGCAGTATTTT.

The chain joins TRBV6-1 to TRBJ2-1, with D possibly TRBD2 on 6 matching bases. Trimming cost V 7 bases and J 6 bases, with 16 bases left between them. The CDR3 consists of 14 residues. Germline V gene data show CDR1 as MNHNS and CDR2 as SASEGT. The CDR3 loop reads CASKREVATNEQFF. The CDR3, as DNA: TGTGCCAGCAAGAGGGAGGTCGCGACCAATGAGCAGTTCTTC.

This clonotype turned up a few times. The chain couples TRBV5-8 to TRBJ2-5, with TRBD2 identical over 11 bases. Germline V lookup: CDR1 SGHTS, CDR2 YDEGEE. The CDR3 extends over 17 amino acids. V gave up 2 bases and J gave up 1 base; unmatched junction bases: 7. The CDR3 loop is CASSFRLAGGIQETQYF. The CDR3 region has the DNA TGTGCCAGCAGCTTTCGCCTAGCGGGAGGCATCCAAGAGACCCAGTACTTC.

The V gene is TRBV29-1, the J gene TRBJ1-1; D is perhaps TRBD1 (5 bases). The length of the CDR3 is 12 residues. V shed 5 bases and J shed 4 bases, with 11 bases lying between them. Germline CDR1 SQVTM, CDR2 ANQGSEA. The CDR3 coding sequence is TGCAGCGTTATGGGACGGGCCACTGAAGCTTTCTTT. This translates into CSVMGRATEAFF.

The chain carries TRBV20-1 and TRBJ1-2, with D tentatively TRBD1 (6 bases). The CDR3 covers 12 residues. Per the germline V gene, CDR1 is DFQATT and CDR2 is SNEGSKA (reference sequence). The V end was cut by 5 bases, the J end by 14 bases, with 21 bases between. The CDR3, as DNA: TGCAGTGCTTGGATTAATACAGGGAGGAAAACCTTC. It is translated as CSAWINTGRKTF.

The rearrangement joins TRBV9 to TRBJ2-5; possibly TRBD2 for D (5 bases). Germline loops: CDR1 SGDLS, CDR2 YYNGEE. V lost 1 base and J 2 bases, leaving 12 bases between the germline ends. The CDR3 loop spans 15 amino acids. For the CDR3, the DNA is TGTGCCAGCAGCGTAAGCCTAGCTTATCAAGAGACCCAGTACTTC. It codes for CASSVSLAYQETQYF.

This clonotype was seen only a few times. The chain couples TRBV7-9 to TRBJ2-5, with D perhaps matching TRBD1 (5 bases). V was clipped by 1 base and J by 4 bases, with 10 bases between them. The CDR3 length is 14 residues. Germline CDR1 and CDR2: SEHNR and FQNEAQ (reference sequence). CDR3: CASSLVPQGETQYF. CDR3 bases: TGTGCCAGCAGCTTAGTACCCCAGGGAGAGACCCAGTACTTC.

This clonotype was seen more than once but under ten times. The chain is built from TRBV20-1 and TRBJ2-5; 8 bases match TRBD2. Germline values: CDR1 DFQATT, CDR2 SNEGSKA (reference sequence). The CDR3 covers 13 residues. The ends lost 5 bases at V and 5 bases at J; junction bases unmatched: 7. In DNA, the CDR3 is TGCAGTGCTCCCCGGACTAGCTGGGAGACCCAGTACTTC. Amino acids: CSAPRTSWETQYF.

Many counts were recorded for this clonotype. V is TRBV20-1 and J is TRBJ1-2; D is unresolved. The CDR3 runs to 9 residues. Germline V gene data show CDR1 as DFQATT and CDR2 as SNEGSKA (reference sequence). V was pared by 3 bases and J by 6 bases, with 2 bases between. CDR3 nucleotide sequence: TGCAGTGCTAGCGATGGCTACACCTTC. It codes for CSASDGYTF.

The gene calls are TRBV11-3 and TRBJ2-3, with TRBD2 matching over 8 bases. The CDR3 extends over 15 amino acids. The V gene end was trimmed by 1 base and the J gene end by 6 bases; junction bases not matched to a gene: 6. CDR1 SGHNT and CDR2 YENEEA come from the germline V gene. CDR3 region: CASSLAAGVVDTQYF. The CDR3 coding sequence is TGTGCCAGCAGCTTAGCAGCGGGGGTAGTGGATACGCAGTATTTT.

This clonotype came up a few times. The gene calls are TRBV9 and TRBJ2-5, with TRBD2 as a possible D gene (6 bases). The CDR3 totals 14 residues. Trimming removed 3 bases from V and 0 bases from J, with 9 bases in between. The germline gives CDR1 SGDLS, CDR2 YYNGEE. CDR3 sequence (DNA): TGTGCCAGCAGCGGGGACTCGCACCAAGAGACCCAGTACTTC. Translation: CASSGDSHQETQYF.

The V gene is TRBV3-1, the J gene TRBJ1-1; a weak D match, TRBD1 (6 bases). The CDR3 has 15 residues. Trimming took off 2 bases at V and 5 bases at J, with 15 bases between the two ends. Germline CDR1 reads LGHDT; CDR2 reads YNNKEL (reference sequence). The DNA for the CDR3 is TGTGCCAGCAGCCAAATAACCACAGGGCCAACTGAAGCTTTCTTT. Its protein is CASSQITTGPTEAFF. Filled out from reference TRBV3-1 and TRBJ1-1, the complete variable domain reads DTAVSQTPKYLVTQMGNDKSIKCEQNLGHDTMYWYKQDSKKFLKIMFSYNNKELIINETVPNRFSPKSPDKAHLNLHINSLELGDSAVYFCASSQITTGPTEAFFGQGTRLTVV.

This chain connects TRBV6-1 to TRBJ2-6; D is tentatively TRBD1 or TRBD2 (5 bases each). This CDR3 comprises 16 residues. Germline V lookup: CDR1 MNHNS, CDR2 SASEGT. Trimming left V 6 bases short and J 3 bases short, with 15 bases between. Here the CDR3 DNA reads TGTGCCAGCAGCCCCGTGATGGGGGTTGGGGCCAACGTCCTGACTTTC. This translates into CASSPVMGVGANVLTF.

There are a few counts of this clonotype. V gene TRBV27 combines with J gene TRBJ2-7; 9 positions match TRBD1. This CDR3 is built from 15 residues. The germline V gene has CDR1 MNHEY and CDR2 SMNVEV (reference sequence). V was clipped by 0 bases and J by 2 bases; unmatched bases: 2. CDR3 protein: CASSLSGTGTYEQYF. DNA of the CDR3: TGTGCCAGCAGTTTATCTGGGACAGGGACCTACGAGCAGTACTTC.

The chain employs TRBV3-1 and TRBJ2-6; D uncertain. V was shortened by 4 bases and J by 0 bases, with 10 bases between the two germline ends. The CDR3 length is 16 residues. Germline V CDR1 and CDR2: LGHDT, YNNKEL (reference sequence). The CDR3, as DNA: TGTGCCAGCAGCCGCCCGCGGTCCTCTGGGGCCAACGTCCTGACTTTC. As protein: CASSRPRSSGANVLTF.

This clonotype was observed a handful of times. This sequence joins TRBV12-3 or TRBV12-4 and TRBJ1-5; possible D gene TRBD1, 5 bases. This CDR3 contains 16 residues. Trimming took off 5 bases at V and 1 base at J, with 15 bases between the two ends. The CDR3 region is CASSKTPGGSNQPQHF. The CDR3 coding sequence is TGTGCCAGCAGTAAAACGCCCGGGGGAAGCAATCAGCCCCAGCATTTT.

This clonotype showed up just a few times. The gene calls are TRBV10-3 and TRBJ2-3; weak D call: TRBD2 (5 bases). V was clipped by 7 bases and J by 2 bases, with 10 bases between them. Germline V CDR1 and CDR2: ENHRY, SYGVKD. The length of the CDR3 is 13 residues. The CDR3 protein is CAIKSDYTDTQYF. CDR3 DNA sequence: TGTGCCATCAAGAGCGACTACACAGATACGCAGTATTTT.

This clonotype was recorded a few times. The chain joins TRBV7-2 to TRBJ2-1, with 10 nucleotides matching TRBD2. The CDR3 sequence is 18 residues long. The V gene's germline CDR1 is SGHTA and CDR2 FQGNSA. The ends lost 2 bases at V and 7 bases at J; junction bases unmatched: 14. CDR3 sequence (DNA): TGTGCCAGCAGCTTACGCCGCGCTACTAGCGGGACTTTAAATGAGCAGTTCTTC. This sequence encodes CASSLRRATSGTLNEQFF.

The chain joins TRBV28 to TRBJ2-1; no firm D call. The germline V gene encodes CDR1 MDHEN and CDR2 SYDVKM. Trimming cost V 8 bases and J 5 bases, with 10 bases left between them. The CDR3 length is 12 residues. The CDR3 DNA follows: TGTGCCAGCTGCCTCCGCGACAATGAGCAGTTCTTC. Translated, it gives CASCLRDNEQFF.

In this sample, this clonotype turned up a few times. This rearrangement joins TRBV12-3 or TRBV12-4 to TRBJ2-7; 8 nucleotides agree with TRBD2. V dropped 7 bases and J dropped 4; count of bases not matched to a gene: 15. This CDR3 region has 16 residues. The CDR3, as DNA: TGTGCCAGCACTCCCGGGCCAGCGGGAGCTGGGTACGAGCAGTACTTC. As protein: CASTPGPAGAGYEQYF.

The V call is TRBV12-5, the J call TRBJ2-5; unclear D gene. The germline V gene encodes CDR1 LGHNT and CDR2 FRNRAP. CDR3 length equals 15 residues. Trimming removed 0 bases at V and 1 base at J, with 9 bases between. The CDR3 reads CASGLVLRVQETQYF. The CDR3 nucleotides are TGTGCTAGTGGTTTGGTACTCAGAGTCCAAGAGACCCAGTACTTC.

This chain connects TRBV20-1 to TRBJ1-1; D call uncertain. Germline values: CDR1 DFQATT, CDR2 SNEGSKA (reference sequence). V gave up 4 bases and J gave up 2 bases, with 11 bases separating them. This CDR3 has 13 residues. The CDR3 coding sequence is TGCAGTGCTAAGACAACGGGAAACACTGAAGCTTTCTTT. This gives the protein CSAKTTGNTEAFF.

The table lists this clonotype with a few counts. The V and J genes are TRBV7-9 and TRBJ2-1; TRBD2 agrees at 12 bases. The junction had 4 bases not matched to a gene; V was cut back by 5 bases and J by 8 bases. Germline V gene sequence: CDR1 SEHNR, CDR2 FQNEAQ (reference sequence). The CDR3 is made up of 14 amino acids. The CDR3 DNA reads TGTGCCAGCAGCACACGGACTAGCGGGGATGAGCAGTTCTTC. Amino acid sequence: CASSTRTSGDEQFF.

V is TRBV29-1 and J is TRBJ1-1; TRBD1 is a possible D gene (6 bases). This CDR3 has 12 residues. Germline V gives CDR1 SQVTM, CDR2 ANQGSEA. Trimming stripped 4 bases from V and 3 bases from J, with 9 bases between. CDR3 DNA sequence: TGCAGCGTTGTTCCAGGGGACACTGAAGCTTTCTTT. Translated, it gives CSVVPGDTEAFF.

In its sample, this clonotype was seen a few times. This chain connects TRBV2 to TRBJ2-1, with a weak D call TRBD1 (6 bases). The V and J ends lost 5 bases and 8 bases respectively, with 25 bases between them. The CDR3 contains 17 residues. In germline, CDR1 is SNHLY, CDR2 FYNNEI. The CDR3 coding sequence is TGTGCCAGCAGTAAGGATAGGAGGACAGATCGTTCGGATGAGCAGTTCTTC. Encoded protein: CASSKDRRTDRSDEQFF. The full variable domain, its missing parts supplied by reference TRBV2 and TRBJ2-1, is EPEVTQTPSHQVTQMGQEVILRCVPISNHLYFYWYRQILGQKVEFLVSFYNNEISEKSEIFDDQFSVERPDGSNFTLKIRSTKLEDSAMYFCASSKDRRTDRSDEQFFGPGTRLTVL.

This chain connects TRBV13 to TRBJ2-7; 10 bases agree with TRBD2. Germline assignment: CDR1 PRHDT and CDR2 FYEKMQ (reference sequence). The CDR3 spans 15 residues. Trimming removed 5 bases from V and 3 bases from J; junction bases left unmatched: 7. The CDR3 is CASSPGSGGVYEQYF. The CDR3 DNA reads as TGTGCCAGCAGCCCGGGAAGCGGGGGGGTCTACGAGCAGTACTTC.

Many counts were recorded for this clonotype. This chain connects TRBV12-3 or TRBV12-4 to TRBJ2-5; possible D gene TRBD1, 5 bases. V lost 2 bases to trimming and J lost 2 bases, with 9 bases between them. This CDR3 has 14 amino acids. Here the CDR3 reads CASSLFQGQETQYF. Here the CDR3 DNA reads TGTGCCAGCAGTTTATTTCAGGGACAAGAGACCCAGTACTTC.